This T cell receptor beta chain comes out of a study of regulatory dendritic cells for organ transplantation. Sequenced by immunoSEQ multiplex PCR; TCRdb stores in-frame clones only, minus some. The sample includes more than 9,500 clones, around 92% of them seen just once. CDR1 is SGHVS and CDR2 is FNYEAQ in the germline V gene. V was cut by 6 bases and J by 6 bases, with 14 bases left in between. CDR3 length: 14 amino acids. As for this clone: Its antigen is unidentified.

Sorted T cells were CFSE-labeled and cultured 5 days with allogeneic regulatory or mature dendritic cells at 1:10. This TCR was sampled from a human donor in good health. V gene TRBV7-6 combines with J gene TRBJ2-2; perhaps TRBD1 as D (6 bases). Material for sequencing was naive CD8+ T cells from blood cultured with regulatory dendritic cells. The subset here: CD45RA+ naive T cells. DNA for the CDR3: TGTGCCAGCAGGTTTCCAGGGGTAGCCGGGGAGCTGTTTTTT. Its protein product is CASRFPGVAGELFF. Drawing the rest from reference TRBV7-6 and TRBJ2-2, the complete variable domain is GAGVSQSPRYKVTKRGQDVALRCDPISGHVSLYWYRQALGQGPEFLTYFNYEAQQDKSGLPNDRFSAERPEGSISTLTIQRTEQRDSAMYRCASRFPGVAGELFFGEGSRLTVL.